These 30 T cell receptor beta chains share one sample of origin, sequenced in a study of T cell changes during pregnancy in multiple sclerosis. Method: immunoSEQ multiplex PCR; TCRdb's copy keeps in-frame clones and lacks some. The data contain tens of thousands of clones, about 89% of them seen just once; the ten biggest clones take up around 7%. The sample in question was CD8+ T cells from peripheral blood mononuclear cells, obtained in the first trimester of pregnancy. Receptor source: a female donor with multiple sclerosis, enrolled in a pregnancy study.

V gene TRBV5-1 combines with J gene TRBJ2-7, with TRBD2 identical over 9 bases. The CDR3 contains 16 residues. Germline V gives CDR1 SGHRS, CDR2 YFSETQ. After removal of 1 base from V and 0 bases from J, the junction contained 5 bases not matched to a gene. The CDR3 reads CASSLWAGGPSYEQYF. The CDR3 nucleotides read TGCGCCAGCAGCTTGTGGGCGGGAGGGCCCTCCTACGAGCAGTACTTC.

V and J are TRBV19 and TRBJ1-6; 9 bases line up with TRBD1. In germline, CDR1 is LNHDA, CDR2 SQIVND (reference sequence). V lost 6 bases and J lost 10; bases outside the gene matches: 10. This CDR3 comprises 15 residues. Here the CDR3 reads CASRTDRGTRSPLHF. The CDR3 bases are TGTGCCAGTAGAACGGACAGGGGTACGAGGTCACCCCTCCACTTT.

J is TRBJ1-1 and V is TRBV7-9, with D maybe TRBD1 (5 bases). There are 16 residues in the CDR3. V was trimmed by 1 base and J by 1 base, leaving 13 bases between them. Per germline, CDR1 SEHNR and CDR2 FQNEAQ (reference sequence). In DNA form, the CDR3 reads TGTGCCAGCAGCTTAGGCAGGGCAGGGCCGAACACTGAAGCTTTCTTT. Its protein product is CASSLGRAGPNTEAFF.

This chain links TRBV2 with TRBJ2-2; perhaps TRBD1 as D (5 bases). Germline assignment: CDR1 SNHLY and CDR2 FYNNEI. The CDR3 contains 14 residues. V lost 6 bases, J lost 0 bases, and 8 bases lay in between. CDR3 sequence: CASRGHSNTGELFF. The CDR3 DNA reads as TGTGCCAGCAGAGGACACTCGAACACCGGGGAGCTGTTTTTT.

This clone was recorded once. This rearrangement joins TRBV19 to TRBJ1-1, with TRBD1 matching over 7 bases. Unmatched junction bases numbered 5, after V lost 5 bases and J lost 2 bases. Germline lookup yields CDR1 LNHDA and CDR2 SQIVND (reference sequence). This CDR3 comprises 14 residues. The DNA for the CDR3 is TGTGCCAGTAGTGATCGACAGGGAAACACTGAAGCTTTCTTT. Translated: CASSDRQGNTEAFF.

As DNA, the CDR3 is TGTGCCAGCAGTTTGACACGGCCGGATGCTAATGAAAAACTGTTTTTT. Residues: CASSLTRPDANEKLFF. This chain links TRBV27 with TRBJ1-4; D gene ambiguous. V was trimmed by 3 bases and J by 3 bases, leaving 14 bases between them. CDR3 length: 16 residues. Per the germline V gene, CDR1 is MNHEY and CDR2 is SMNVEV (reference sequence).

The CDR3, as DNA: TGTGCCAGCAGCGGGGCTAGCGGGAGTCCCGACTACAATGAGCAGTTCTTC. Residues: CASSGASGSPDYNEQFF. This sequence joins TRBV9 and TRBJ2-1, with 10 bases matching TRBD2. CDR1 and CDR2 (germline): SGDLS, YYNGEE. V shed 3 bases, J shed 3 bases, and the junction held 9 bases outside the gene matches. The CDR3 has 17 residues.

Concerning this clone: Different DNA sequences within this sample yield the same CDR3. CDR3: CASSLSPGRGYEQYF. DNA for the CDR3: TGTGCCAGCAGCCTGTCTCCAGGTCGGGGATACGAGCAGTACTTC. This chain uses TRBV14 with TRBJ2-7; D is perhaps TRBD2 (5 bases). CDR3 size: 15 residues. Looked up from germline, CDR1 is SGHDN and CDR2 is FVKESK. V lost 4 bases to trimming and J lost 4 bases, with 17 bases between them.

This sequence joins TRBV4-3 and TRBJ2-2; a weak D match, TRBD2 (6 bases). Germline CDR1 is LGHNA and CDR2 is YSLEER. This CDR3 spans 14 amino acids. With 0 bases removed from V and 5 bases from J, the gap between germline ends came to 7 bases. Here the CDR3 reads CASSQDGGTGELFF. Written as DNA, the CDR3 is TGCGCCAGCAGCCAAGACGGGGGTACCGGGGAGCTGTTTTTT.

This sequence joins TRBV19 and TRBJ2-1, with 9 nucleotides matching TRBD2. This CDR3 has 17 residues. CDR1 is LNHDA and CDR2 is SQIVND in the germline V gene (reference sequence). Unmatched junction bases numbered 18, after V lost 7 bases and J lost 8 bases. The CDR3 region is CASTIVVGSGSSYEQFF. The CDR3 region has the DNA TGTGCCAGTACCATCGTGGTAGGTAGCGGGAGTTCATATGAGCAGTTCTTC.

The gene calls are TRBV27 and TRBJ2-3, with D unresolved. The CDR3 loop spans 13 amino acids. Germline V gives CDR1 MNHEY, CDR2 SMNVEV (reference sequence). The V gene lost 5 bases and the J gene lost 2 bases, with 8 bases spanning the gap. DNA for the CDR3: TGTGCCAGCAGTCCGTACACCACAGATACGCAGTATTTT. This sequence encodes CASSPYTTDTQYF.

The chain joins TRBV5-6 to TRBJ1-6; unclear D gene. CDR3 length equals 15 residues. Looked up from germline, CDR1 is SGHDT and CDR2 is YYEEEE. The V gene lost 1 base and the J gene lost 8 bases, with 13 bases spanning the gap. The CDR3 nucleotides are TGTGCCAGCAGCTTGATGCCCGAGATCTATTCACCCCTCCACTTT. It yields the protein CASSLMPEIYSPLHF.

CDR3 sequence: CASSDWGQGSTGELFF. The DNA of the CDR3 is TGTGCCAGCAGTGATTGGGGTCAGGGAAGCACCGGGGAGCTGTTTTTT. The genes are TRBV2 and TRBJ2-2; possibly TRBD1 for D (5 bases). CDR3 size: 16 residues. The germline gives CDR1 SNHLY, CDR2 FYNNEI. Trimming removed 3 bases from V and 4 bases from J, with 15 bases in between. The full variable domain, in which reference TRBV2 and TRBJ2-2 provide the parts outside the CDR3, is EPEVTQTPSHQVTQMGQEVILRCVPISNHLYFYWYRQILGQKVEFLVSFYNNEISEKSEIFDDQFSVERPDGSNFTLKIRSTKLEDSAMYFCASSDWGQGSTGELFFGEGSRLTVL.

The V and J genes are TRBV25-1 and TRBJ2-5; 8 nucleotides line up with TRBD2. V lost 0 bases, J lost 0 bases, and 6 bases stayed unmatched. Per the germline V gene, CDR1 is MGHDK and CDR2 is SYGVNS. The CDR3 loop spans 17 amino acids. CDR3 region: CASSEYQSLADQETQYF. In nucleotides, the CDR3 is TGTGCCAGCAGTGAATATCAATCACTAGCGGACCAAGAGACCCAGTACTTC.

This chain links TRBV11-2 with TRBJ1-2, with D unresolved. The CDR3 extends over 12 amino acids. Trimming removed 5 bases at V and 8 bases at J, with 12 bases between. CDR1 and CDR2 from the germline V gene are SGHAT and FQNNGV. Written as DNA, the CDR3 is TGTGCCAGCAGCCCCCCCCGGTCCGGCTACACCTTC. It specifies CASSPPRSGYTF.

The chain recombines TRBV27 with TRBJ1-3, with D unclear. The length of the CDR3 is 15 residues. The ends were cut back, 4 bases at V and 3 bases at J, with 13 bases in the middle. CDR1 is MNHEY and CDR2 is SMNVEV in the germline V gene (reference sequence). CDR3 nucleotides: TGTGCCAGCAGTTCGCCCCCCGGTAATGGAAACACCATATATTTT. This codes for CASSSPPGNGNTIYF.

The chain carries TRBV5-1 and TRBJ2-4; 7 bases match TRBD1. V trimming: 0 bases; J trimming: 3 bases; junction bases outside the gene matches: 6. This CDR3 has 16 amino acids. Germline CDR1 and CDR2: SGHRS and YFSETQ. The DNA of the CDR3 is TGCGCCAGCAGCTTGGATCCCCGGACAGGCAAAAACATTCAGTACTTC. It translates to CASSLDPRTGKNIQYF.

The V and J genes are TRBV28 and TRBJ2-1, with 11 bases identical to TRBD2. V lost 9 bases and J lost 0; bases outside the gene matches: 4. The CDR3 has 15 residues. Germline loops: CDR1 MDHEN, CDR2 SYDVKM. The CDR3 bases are TGTGCCAGTGGGACTAGCGGAAACTCCTACAATGAGCAGTTCTTC. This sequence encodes CASGTSGNSYNEQFF.

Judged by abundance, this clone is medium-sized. This CDR3 is CASSTSGSTDTQYF. The CDR3 DNA reads TGTGCCAGCAGTACTAGCGGGAGCACAGATACGCAGTATTTT. The chain carries TRBV6-4 and TRBJ2-3; 9 nucleotides agree with TRBD2. The germline V gene has CDR1 MRHNA and CDR2 SNTAGT. Losses at the gene ends were 5 bases for V and 0 bases for J; bases not matched to a gene: 0. The CDR3 has 14 residues.

In DNA form, the CDR3 reads TGTGCCAGCAGTCCCCTCTCAGGGGGCCTGAACATTCAGTACTTC. Its translation: CASSPLSGGLNIQYF. This chain joins TRBV27 and TRBJ2-4, with 8 bases lining up with TRBD1. Germline V lookup: CDR1 MNHEY, CDR2 SMNVEV (reference sequence). Unmatched junction bases numbered 10, after V lost 5 bases and J lost 7 bases. This CDR3 contains 15 residues.

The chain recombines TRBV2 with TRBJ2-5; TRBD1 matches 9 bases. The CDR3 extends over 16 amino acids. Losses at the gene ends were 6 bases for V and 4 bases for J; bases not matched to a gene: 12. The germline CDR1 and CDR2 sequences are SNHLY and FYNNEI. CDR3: CASRVPRQGVGETQYF. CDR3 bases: TGTGCCAGCAGAGTACCTAGACAGGGGGTGGGAGAGACCCAGTACTTC.

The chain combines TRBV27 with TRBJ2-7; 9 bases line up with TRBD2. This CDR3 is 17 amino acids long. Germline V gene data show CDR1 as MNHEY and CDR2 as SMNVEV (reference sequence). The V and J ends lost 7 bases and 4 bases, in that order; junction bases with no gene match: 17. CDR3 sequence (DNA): TGTGCCAGCACCCCCCTGAGTGCTAGCGGGATTTCTTACGAGCAGTACTTC. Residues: CASTPLSASGISYEQYF.

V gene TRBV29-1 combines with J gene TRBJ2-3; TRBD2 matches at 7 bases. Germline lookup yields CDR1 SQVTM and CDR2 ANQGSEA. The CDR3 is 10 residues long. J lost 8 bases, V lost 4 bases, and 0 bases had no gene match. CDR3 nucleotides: TGCAGCGTTGCGGGAGGTACGCAGTATTTT. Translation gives CSVAGGTQYF.

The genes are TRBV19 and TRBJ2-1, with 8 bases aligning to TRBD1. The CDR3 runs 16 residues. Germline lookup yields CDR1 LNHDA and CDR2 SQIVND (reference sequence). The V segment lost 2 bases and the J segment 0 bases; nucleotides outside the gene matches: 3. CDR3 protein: CASSIRDRGSYNEQFF. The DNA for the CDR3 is TGTGCCAGTAGTATACGCGACAGGGGCTCCTACAATGAGCAGTTCTTC. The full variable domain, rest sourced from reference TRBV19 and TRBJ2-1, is DGGITQSPKYLFRKEGQNVTLSCEQNLNHDAMYWYRQDPGQGLRLIYYSQIVNDFQKGDIAEGYSVSREKKESFPLTVTSAQKNPTAFYLCASSIRDRGSYNEQFFGPGTRLTVL.

The CDR3 DNA is TGTGCCAGCAGCGTAGAGGGACTTTCCTACGAGCAGTACTTC. This translates into CASSVEGLSYEQYF. The V and J genes are TRBV9 and TRBJ2-7; D is perhaps TRBD2 (6 bases). The CDR3 spans 14 residues. Germline V gives CDR1 SGDLS, CDR2 YYNGEE. V was clipped by 0 bases and J by 1 base, with 8 bases between them.

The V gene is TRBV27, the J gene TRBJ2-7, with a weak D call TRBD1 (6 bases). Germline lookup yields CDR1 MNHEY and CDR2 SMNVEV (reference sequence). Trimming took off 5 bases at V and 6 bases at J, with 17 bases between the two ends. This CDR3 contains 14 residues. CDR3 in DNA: TGTGCCAGCAGTACCCAGACAGGAATCGGCGAGCAGTACTTC. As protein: CASSTQTGIGEQYF.

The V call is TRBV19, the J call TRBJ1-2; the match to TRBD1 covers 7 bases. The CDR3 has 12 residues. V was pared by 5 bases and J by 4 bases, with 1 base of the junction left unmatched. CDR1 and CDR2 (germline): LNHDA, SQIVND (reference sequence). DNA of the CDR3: TGTGCCAGTAGTGGGGACAGCTATGGCTACACCTTC. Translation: CASSGDSYGYTF.

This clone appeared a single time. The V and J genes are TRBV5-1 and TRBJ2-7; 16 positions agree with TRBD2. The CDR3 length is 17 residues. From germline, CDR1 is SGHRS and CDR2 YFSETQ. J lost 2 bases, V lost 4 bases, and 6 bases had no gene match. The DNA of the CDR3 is TGCGCCAGCAGCGCGGGACTAGCGGGAGGGCCGACCTACGAGCAGTACTTC. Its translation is CASSAGLAGGPTYEQYF.

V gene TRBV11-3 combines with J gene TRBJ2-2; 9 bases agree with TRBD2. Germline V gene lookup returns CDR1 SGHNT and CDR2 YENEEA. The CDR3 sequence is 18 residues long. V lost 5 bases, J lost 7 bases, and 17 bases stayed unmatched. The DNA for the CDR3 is TGTGCCAGCAGCAAAGGGGGTCTAGCGGGATTAGCGGTCGGGGAGCTGTTTTTT. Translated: CASSKGGLAGLAVGELFF.

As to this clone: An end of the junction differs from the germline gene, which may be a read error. The CDR3 spells CASSSFNEQFF. CDR3 DNA sequence: TGTGCCAGCAGCTCCTTCAATGAGCAGTTCTTC. V and J are TRBV7-9 and TRBJ2-1; D call uncertain. From germline, CDR1 is SEHNR and CDR2 FQNEAQ (reference sequence). This CDR3 has 11 residues.